These 24 T cell receptor beta chains share one sample of origin, sequenced in a study of CD8+CD57+ T cells in acquired aplastic anemia. All sequencing subjects had displayed CD8+CD57+ cell expansion on flow cytometry. The template used for profiling TCR beta VDJ and CDR3 was genomic DNA. TCRdb itself ran the reads through MiXCR, one entry per CDR3 protein. This table has about 160,000 distinct CDR3 sequences, about 50% appearing once. Input material: sorted CD4+, CD8+, or CD8+CD57+ T cells (not recorded which) from PBMCs. The receptors here all came from a human donor with aplastic anemia.

This clonotype was picked up many times. The V call is TRBV9, the J call TRBJ2-1; D may be TRBD2 (6 bases). The CDR3 length is 15 residues. Germline V gene data show CDR1 as SGDLS and CDR2 as YYNGEE. Trimming shortened V by 3 bases and J by 1 base, and 11 bases separated the two germline ends. CDR3 in amino acids: CASSAGEVSYNEQFF. Written as DNA, the CDR3 is TGTGCCAGCAGCGCGGGGGAAGTATCCTACAATGAGCAGTTCTTC. The full variable domain, completed using reference TRBV9 and TRBJ2-1, is DSGVTQTPKHLITATGQRVTLRCSPRSGDLSVYWYQQSLDQGLQFLIQYYNGEERAKGNILERFSAQQFPDLHSELNLSSLELGDSALYFCASSAGEVSYNEQFFGPGTRLTVL.

This clonotype was picked up many times. The genes are TRBV9 and TRBJ2-1; 9 bases are shared with TRBD2. The CDR3 is 13 amino acids. The V and J ends lost 10 bases and 9 bases, in that order; junction bases with no gene match: 11. From germline, CDR1 is SGDLS and CDR2 YYNGEE. The chain's CDR3 is CASTSGSSSEQFF. The DNA of the CDR3 is TGTGCCTCGACTAGCGGTTCCTCGAGTGAGCAGTTCTTC.

The rearrangement joins TRBV19 to TRBJ1-1, with 8 bases lining up with TRBD1. The trim removed 9 bases at V and 1 base at J, leaving 13 bases unmatched. The CDR3 extends over 16 amino acids. Germline CDR1 reads LNHDA; CDR2 reads SQIVND (reference sequence). The CDR3 here is CASSQDRVRGNTEAFF. The CDR3, as DNA: TGTGCCAGCAGTCAGGACAGGGTCCGGGGGAACACTGAAGCTTTCTTT.

The sample holds one count of this clonotype. The V and J genes are TRBV5-4 and TRBJ2-5, with TRBD1 as a possible D gene (6 bases). CDR1 and CDR2 (germline): SGHNT, YYREEE (reference sequence). The CDR3 loop spans 15 amino acids. V gave up 4 bases and J gave up 2 bases, with 15 bases separating them. In nucleotides, the CDR3 is TGTGCCAGCAGCCCTGAGGGCAGGGGTCAAGAGACCCAGTACTTC. It is translated as CASSPEGRGQETQYF.

This chain uses TRBV27 with TRBJ2-7; D call uncertain. The V gene's germline CDR1 is MNHEY and CDR2 SMNVEV (reference sequence). This CDR3 region has 14 residues. The V and J ends lost 5 bases and 0 bases respectively, with 11 bases between them. The CDR3 DNA reads TGTGCCAGCAGTCCGGCCCCACCCTCCTACGAGCAGTACTTC. Residues: CASSPAPPSYEQYF.

This clonotype was counted a few times. This rearrangement joins TRBV29-1 to TRBJ2-3; possible D gene TRBD2, 6 bases. Germline CDR1 and CDR2: SQVTM and ANQGSEA. The CDR3 extends over 14 amino acids. V gave up 3 bases and J gave up 2 bases, with 12 bases separating them. DNA of the CDR3: TGCAGCGTTGAGGGGCGGAGGGACACAGATACGCAGTATTTT. It codes for CSVEGRRDTDTQYF.

A few counts support this clonotype. This sequence joins TRBV30 and TRBJ1-2, with TRBD1 as a possible D gene (6 bases). Looked up from germline, CDR1 is GTSNPN and CDR2 is SVGIG (reference sequence). Between the trimmed V and J ends, which lost 5 bases and 5 bases, there was a span of 18 bases. The CDR3 length is 14 residues. The CDR3 here is CAWGLQGTGYGYTF. CDR3 DNA sequence: TGTGCCTGGGGTCTACAGGGTACTGGGTATGGCTACACCTTC.

Ten or more counts support this clonotype. The chain employs TRBV19 and TRBJ2-1; D tentatively reads TRBD1 or TRBD2 (5 bases each). The CDR3 length is 13 residues. Trimming shortened V by 4 bases and J by 9 bases, and 13 bases separated the two germline ends. Germline CDR1 is LNHDA and CDR2 is SQIVND (reference sequence). The CDR3 sequence is CASSSAGTGEQFF. The CDR3, as DNA: TGTGCCAGTAGTAGCGCCGGGACGGGTGAGCAGTTCTTC.

In this sample, this clonotype turned up many times. The V gene is TRBV24-1, the J gene TRBJ2-2; TRBD1 matches at 9 bases. V was pared by 3 bases and J by 5 bases, with 6 bases of the junction left unmatched. Germline values: CDR1 KGHDR, CDR2 SFDVKD. The CDR3 is 16 amino acids. CDR3 in amino acids: CATSDPDRGRTGELFF. CDR3 sequence (DNA): TGTGCCACCAGTGATCCCGACAGGGGGAGAACCGGGGAGCTGTTTTTT.

V and J are TRBV10-3 and TRBJ1-1, with D perhaps TRBD1 (6 bases). Germline loops: CDR1 ENHRY, CDR2 SYGVKD. The V end lost 6 bases, the J end lost 0 bases, and 11 bases lay between the germline ends. The length of the CDR3 is 14 residues. CDR3 residues: CAISRQEMNTEAFF. CDR3 nucleotides: TGTGCCATCAGCCGACAGGAGATGAACACTGAAGCTTTCTTT.

With respect to this clonotype: It may be a read error: a sequence one base away is much more abundant. The J gene is TRBJ2-2, the V gene TRBV7-9; D is possibly TRBD1 (5 bases). The V gene lost 3 bases and the J gene lost 5 bases, with 13 bases spanning the gap. Germline values: CDR1 SEHNR, CDR2 FQNEAQ (reference sequence). This CDR3 comprises 15 residues. This CDR3 is CASSFLGRETGELFF. As DNA, the CDR3 is TGTGCCAGCAGCTTCCTCGGCAGGGAAACCGGGGAGCTGTTTTTT.

Comment on this clonotype: A much larger clone differs by one base, so this may be a read error. V is TRBV7-2 and J is TRBJ2-2; weak D call: TRBD1 (5 bases). From germline, CDR1 is SGHTA and CDR2 FQGNSA. The CDR3 runs 13 residues. V was clipped by 9 bases and J by 5 bases, with 13 bases between them. In nucleotides, the CDR3 is TGTGCCAGACACCAGGGTGGTACCGGGGAGCTGTTTTTT. Translated: CARHQGGTGELFF.

As concerns this clonotype: A read error may produce the germline difference seen at one junction end. The chain carries TRBV10-3 and TRBJ2-1, with 9 nucleotides matching TRBD1. The CDR3 consists of 18 residues. Germline-derived CDR1 and CDR2 are ENHRY and SYGVKD. The chain's CDR3 is CASSLDTGTGTLYNEQFF. The DNA for the CDR3 is TGTGCCAGCAGTCTCGACACCGGGACAGGGACTCTCTACAATGAGCAGTTCTTC.

The chain is built from TRBV7-2 and TRBJ1-6, with D unresolved. The germline V and J ends were trimmed by 4 bases and 9 bases, with 16 bases remaining between them. The CDR3 extends over 15 amino acids. CDR1 SGHTA and CDR2 FQGNSA come from the germline V gene. This chain's CDR3 is CASSSRTRGGSPLHF. Here the CDR3 DNA reads TGTGCCAGCAGCTCCCGGACGCGGGGAGGTTCACCCCTCCACTTT.

The chain joins TRBV9 to TRBJ2-7, with a tentative D call TRBD2 (5 bases). Trimming removed 4 bases from V and 7 bases from J, with 15 bases in between. The CDR3 runs to 13 residues. Per germline, CDR1 SGDLS and CDR2 YYNGEE. The CDR3 sequence: CASSPPGGWEQYF. For the CDR3, the DNA is TGTGCCAGCAGCCCCCCCGGAGGATGGGAGCAGTACTTC.

This clonotype was counted once. The chain recombines TRBV29-1 with TRBJ2-7; 8 bases agree with TRBD2. This CDR3 has 17 amino acids. With 1 base clipped from V and 2 bases from J, the junction kept 13 bases outside the gene matches. Germline loops: CDR1 SQVTM, CDR2 ANQGSEA. The CDR3 is CSVEGTRAGGPPYEQYF. DNA of the CDR3: TGCAGCGTTGAAGGGACGAGGGCGGGAGGCCCCCCCTACGAGCAGTACTTC.

This clonotype has at least ten counts. The rearrangement uses TRBV25-1 and TRBJ1-1; perhaps TRBD1 as D (5 bases). With 3 bases removed from V and 11 bases from J, the gap between germline ends came to 13 bases. The germline V gene encodes CDR1 MGHDK and CDR2 SYGVNS. The CDR3 is made up of 12 amino acids. As DNA, the CDR3 is TGTGCCAGCAGTGACCCCGGGGGTGCGGCTTTCTTT. Amino acids: CASSDPGGAAFF. The complete variable domain, with remaining parts taken from reference TRBV25-1 and TRBJ1-1, reads EADIYQTPRYLVIGTGKKITLECSQTMGHDKMYWYQQDPGMELHLIHYSYGVNSTEKGDLSSESTVSRIRTEHFPLTLESARPSHTSQYLCASSDPGGAAFFGQGTRLTVV.

This chain connects TRBV15 to TRBJ2-7; 7 bases line up with TRBD1. The V segment lost 4 bases and the J segment 4 bases; nucleotides outside the gene matches: 7. The CDR3 sequence is 14 residues long. Germline CDR1 is LNHNV and CDR2 is YYDKDF (reference sequence). In nucleotides, the CDR3 is TGTGCCACCAGCATACGACAGGGTATTTACGAGCAGTACTTC. This encodes CATSIRQGIYEQYF.

CDR3 nucleotide sequence: TGTGCCAGCAGTTACACAGTGGGGGAAAATCAGCCCCAGCATTTT. Its translation: CASSYTVGENQPQHF. V and J are TRBV6-5 and TRBJ1-5, with D tentatively TRBD1 (5 bases). With 2 bases removed from V and 4 bases from J, the gap between germline ends came to 12 bases. The CDR3 covers 15 residues. Per germline, CDR1 MNHEY and CDR2 SVGAGI.

The CDR3 sequence is CSASGTGRELFF. CDR3 bases: TGCAGTGCTAGTGGGACAGGAAGGGAGCTGTTTTTT. The chain has TRBV20-1 and TRBJ2-2; 8 positions match TRBD1. V lost 3 bases to trimming and J lost 9 bases; unmatched junction nucleotides: 3. CDR3 size: 12 residues. Germline V gene lookup returns CDR1 DFQATT and CDR2 SNEGSKA (reference sequence).

At least ten counts were recorded for this clonotype. The chain has TRBV7-2 and TRBJ1-6, with D perhaps matching TRBD1 (6 bases). The CDR3 loop spans 14 amino acids. With 2 bases removed from V and 6 bases from J, the gap between germline ends came to 8 bases. From germline, CDR1 is SGHTA and CDR2 FQGNSA. The DNA of the CDR3 is TGTGCCAGCAGCTTAACAGGGCTTAATTCACCCCTCCACTTT. Encoded protein: CASSLTGLNSPLHF.

Many counts were recorded for this clonotype. The CDR3 bases are TGTGCCAGCAGCTCCACAGGGACCTCCTTCTGGGAGCAGTACTTC. Its protein product is CASSSTGTSFWEQYF. This chain uses TRBV7-9 with TRBJ2-7; the D gene is possibly TRBD1 (6 bases). This CDR3 comprises 15 residues. Trimming took off 4 bases at V and 7 bases at J, with 20 bases between the two ends. CDR1 and CDR2 from the germline V gene are SEHNR and FQNEAQ (reference sequence).

The count of this clonotype is one. CDR3 sequence reads: CATSSGLAPLRDEQFF. The CDR3 DNA is TGTGCCACCTCCTCGGGATTAGCGCCCCTAAGGGATGAGCAGTTCTTC. The chain combines TRBV24-1 with TRBJ2-1, with D tentatively TRBD2 (5 bases). The CDR3 length is 16 residues. Germline lookup yields CDR1 KGHDR and CDR2 SFDVKD. Trimming took 9 bases from V and 8 from J, leaving 25 bases between them.

This chain joins TRBV27 and TRBJ1-1, with a weak D call TRBD1 (5 bases). The ends were cut back, 3 bases at V and 5 bases at J, with 16 bases in the middle. Germline assignment: CDR1 MNHEY and CDR2 SMNVEV (reference sequence). CDR3 length equals 15 residues. CDR3 sequence (DNA): TGTGCCAGCAGTTTCGGGGGGGAATTGGGAACTGAAGCTTTCTTT. Protein sequence: CASSFGGELGTEAFF.